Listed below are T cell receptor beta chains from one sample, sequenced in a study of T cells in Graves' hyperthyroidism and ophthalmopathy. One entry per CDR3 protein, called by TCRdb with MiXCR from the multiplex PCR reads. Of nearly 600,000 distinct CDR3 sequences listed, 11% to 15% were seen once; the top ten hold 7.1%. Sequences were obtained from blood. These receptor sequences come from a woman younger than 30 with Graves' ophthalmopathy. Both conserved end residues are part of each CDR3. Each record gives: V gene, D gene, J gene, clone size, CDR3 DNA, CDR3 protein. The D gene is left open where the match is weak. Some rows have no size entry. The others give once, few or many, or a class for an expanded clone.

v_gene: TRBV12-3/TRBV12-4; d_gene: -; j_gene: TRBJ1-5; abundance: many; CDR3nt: TGTGCCAGCAGCCTGGGGGGGGGGCCACGATGGCCCCAGCATTTT; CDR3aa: CASSLGGGPRWPQHF
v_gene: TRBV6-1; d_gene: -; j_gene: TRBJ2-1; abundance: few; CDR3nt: TGTGCCAGCAGTGTCGGGGGCTTGGATGAGCAGTTCTTC; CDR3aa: CASSVGGLDEQFF
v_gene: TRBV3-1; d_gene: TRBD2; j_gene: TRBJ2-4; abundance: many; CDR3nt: TGTGCCAGCAGCCTGCGACTAGCGGTTGGAAAAAACATTCAGTACTTC; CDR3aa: CASSLRLAVGKNIQYF
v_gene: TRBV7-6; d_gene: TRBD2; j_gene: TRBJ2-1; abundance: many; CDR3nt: TGTGCCAGCAGCTTAGGGGGACTAGCGGGAGGAGGCAATGAGCAGTTCTTC; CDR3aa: CASSLGGLAGGGNEQFF
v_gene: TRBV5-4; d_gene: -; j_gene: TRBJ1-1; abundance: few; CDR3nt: TGTGCCAGCAGCTTAAGGGGGGCGTCCACTGAAGCTTTCTTT; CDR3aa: CASSLRGASTEAFF
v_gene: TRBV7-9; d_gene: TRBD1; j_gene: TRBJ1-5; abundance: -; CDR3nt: TGTGCCAGCAGCTCATACAGACAGGGAGGGGATCAGCCCCAGCATTTT; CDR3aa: CASSSYRQGGDQPQHF
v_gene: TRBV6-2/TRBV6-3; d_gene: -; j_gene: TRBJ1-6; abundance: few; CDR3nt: TGTGCCAGCAGGCCCGACAGCGATAATTCACCCCTCCACTTT; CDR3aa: CASRPDSDNSPLHF
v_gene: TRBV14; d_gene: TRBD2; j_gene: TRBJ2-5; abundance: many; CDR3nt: TGTGCCAGCAGCCAAGAGAGGACTAGCGGGATGGAGACCCAGTACTTC; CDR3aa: CASSQERTSGMETQYF
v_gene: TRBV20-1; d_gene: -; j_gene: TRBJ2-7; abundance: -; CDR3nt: TGCAGTGCTAGCCAACCACCACCCTACGAGCAGTACTTC; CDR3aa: CSASQPPPYEQYF
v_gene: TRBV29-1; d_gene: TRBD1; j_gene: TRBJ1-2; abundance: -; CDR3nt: TGCAGCGGGGGGGGACAGGGGGCGGAAAACTATGGCTACACCTTC; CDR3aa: CSGGGQGAENYGYTF
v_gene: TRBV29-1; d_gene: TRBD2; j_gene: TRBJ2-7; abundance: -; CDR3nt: TGCAGCGTTGAAGATCCCGGGACTACTTACGAGCAGTACTTC; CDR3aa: CSVEDPGTTYEQYF
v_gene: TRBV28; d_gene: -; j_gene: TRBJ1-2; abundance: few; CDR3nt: TGTGCCAGCAGACCCACAGCTAACTATGGCTACACCTTC; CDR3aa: CASRPTANYGYTF
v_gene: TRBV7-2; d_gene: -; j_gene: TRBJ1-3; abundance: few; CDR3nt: TGTGCCAGCAGCACCTCGAGGGGGACCATATATTTT; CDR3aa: CASSTSRGTIYF
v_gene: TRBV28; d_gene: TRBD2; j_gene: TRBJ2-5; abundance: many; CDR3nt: TGTGCCAGCAGTTTAGGAGTAGCGGGAGACCGGACCCAGTACTTC; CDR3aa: CASSLGVAGDRTQYF
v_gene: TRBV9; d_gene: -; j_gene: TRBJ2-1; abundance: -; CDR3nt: TGTGCCAGCAGCGTCCATCGGGGCAGCAATGAGCAGTTCTTC; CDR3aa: CASSVHRGSNEQFF
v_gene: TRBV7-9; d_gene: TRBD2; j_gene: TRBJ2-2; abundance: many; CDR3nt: TGTGCCAGCAGCTTAGGGACTAGCAGAAGGACCGGGGAGCTGTTTTTT; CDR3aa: CASSLGTSRRTGELFF
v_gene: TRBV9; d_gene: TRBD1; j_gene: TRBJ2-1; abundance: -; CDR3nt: TGTGCCAGCAGCATCTCCGGGACAGGGTTGTATCGTTCCTACAATGAGCAGTTCTTC; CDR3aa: CASSISGTGLYRSYNEQFF
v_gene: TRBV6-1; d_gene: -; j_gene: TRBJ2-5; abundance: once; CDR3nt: TGTGCCAGCAGTGAAACCGGGTTGACCCAGTACTTC; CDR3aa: CASSETGLTQYF
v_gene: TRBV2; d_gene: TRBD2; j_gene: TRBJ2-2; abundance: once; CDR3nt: TGTGCCAGCAGTGATCTAGCGGGAGTCACCGGGGAGCTGTTTTTT; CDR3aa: CASSDLAGVTGELFF
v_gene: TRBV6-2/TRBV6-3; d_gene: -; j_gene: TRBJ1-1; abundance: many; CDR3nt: TGTGCCAGCAGTTACGGCGAGAGGATTGACACTGAAGCTTTCTTT; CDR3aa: CASSYGERIDTEAFF
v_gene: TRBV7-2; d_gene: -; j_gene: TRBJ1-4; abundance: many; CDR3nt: TGTGCCAGCAGCTTAGCAGGGGGTAGTGAAAAACTGTTTTTT; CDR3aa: CASSLAGGSEKLFF
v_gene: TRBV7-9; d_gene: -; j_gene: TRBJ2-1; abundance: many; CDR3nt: TGTGCCAGCAGCTTATCGCGGGCAAGGACAGATCACAATGAGCAGTTCTTC; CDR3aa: CASSLSRARTDHNEQFF
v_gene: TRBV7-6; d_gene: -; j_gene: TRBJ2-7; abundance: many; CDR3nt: TGTGCCAGCAGCTTATTTGGCACTAGCACCGGGGGCTACGAGCAGTACTTC; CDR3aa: CASSLFGTSTGGYEQYF
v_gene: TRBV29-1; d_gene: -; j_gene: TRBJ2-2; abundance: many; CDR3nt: TGCAGCGTTGATGGTGACACCGGGGAGCTGTTTTTT; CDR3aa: CSVDGDTGELFF
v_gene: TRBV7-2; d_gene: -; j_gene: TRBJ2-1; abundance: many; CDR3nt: TGTGCCAGCAGCTTAGCGTGGAGGGGGAATGAGCAGTTCTTC; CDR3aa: CASSLAWRGNEQFF
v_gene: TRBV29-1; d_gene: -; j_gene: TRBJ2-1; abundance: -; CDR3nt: TGCAGCGTTGGTGGTGAGGGAGATGAGCAGTTCTTC; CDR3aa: CSVGGEGDEQFF
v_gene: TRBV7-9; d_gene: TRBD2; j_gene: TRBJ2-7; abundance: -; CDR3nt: TGTGCCAGCAGACGGGTGCGGGAGGGGCCCTACGAGCAGTACTTC; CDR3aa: CASRRVREGPYEQYF
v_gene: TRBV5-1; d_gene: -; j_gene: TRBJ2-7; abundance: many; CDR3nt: TGCGCCAGCAGCTTGGACCGCGAGCAGTACTTC; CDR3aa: CASSLDREQYF
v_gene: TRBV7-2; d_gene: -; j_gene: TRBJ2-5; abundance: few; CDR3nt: TGTGCCAGCAGCCCGGGGACTTCAAAGACCCAGTACTTC; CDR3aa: CASSPGTSKTQYF
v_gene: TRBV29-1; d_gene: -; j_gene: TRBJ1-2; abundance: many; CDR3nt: TGCAGCGCCGTCTCAGGGAACTATGGCTACACCTTC; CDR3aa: CSAVSGNYGYTF
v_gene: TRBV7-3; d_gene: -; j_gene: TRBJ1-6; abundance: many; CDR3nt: TGTGCCAGCAGCTTAAAGGGTGATTCACCCCTCCACTTT; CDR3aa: CASSLKGDSPLHF
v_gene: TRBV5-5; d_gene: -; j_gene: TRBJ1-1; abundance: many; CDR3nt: TGTGCCAGCAGCTTGGTCTGGGACGCGAACACTGAAGCTTTCTTT; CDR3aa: CASSLVWDANTEAFF
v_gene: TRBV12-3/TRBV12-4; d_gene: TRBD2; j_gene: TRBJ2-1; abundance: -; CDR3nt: TGTGCCAGCAGTTTCACTAGCGGGGGGGGCCACAATGAGCAGTTCTTC; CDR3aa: CASSFTSGGGHNEQFF
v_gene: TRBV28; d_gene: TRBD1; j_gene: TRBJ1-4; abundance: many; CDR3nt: TGTGCCAGCTCCCCGCCGAGACAGGGGGCCGGTGAAAAACTGTTTTTT; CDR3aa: CASSPPRQGAGEKLFF
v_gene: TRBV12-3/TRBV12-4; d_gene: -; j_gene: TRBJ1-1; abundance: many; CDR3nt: TGTGCCAGCAGTTTGAGCTACACTGAAGCTTTCTTT; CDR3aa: CASSLSYTEAFF
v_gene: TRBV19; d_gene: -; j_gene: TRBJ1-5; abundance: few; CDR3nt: TGTGCCAGTAGTCTGGGACCAGTTGGGGATCAGCCCCAGCATTTT; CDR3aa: CASSLGPVGDQPQHF
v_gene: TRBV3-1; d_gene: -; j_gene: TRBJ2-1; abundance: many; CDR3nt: TGTGCCAGCAGCCCCCTGGGGGTTCACTCCTACAATGAGCAGTTCTTC; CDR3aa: CASSPLGVHSYNEQFF
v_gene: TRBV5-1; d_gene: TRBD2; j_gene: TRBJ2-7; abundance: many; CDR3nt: TGCGCCAGCAGCCTGGGGCCGGGGACTAGCATCTACGAGCAGTACTTC; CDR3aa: CASSLGPGTSIYEQYF
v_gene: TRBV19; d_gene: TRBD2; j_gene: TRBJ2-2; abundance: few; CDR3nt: TGTGCCAGTACGGGGACTAGCGGGAGTCGGGAGCTGTTTTTT; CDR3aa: CASTGTSGSRELFF
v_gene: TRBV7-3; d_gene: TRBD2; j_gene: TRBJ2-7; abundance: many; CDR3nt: TGTGCCAGCAGCCCGCGGCTAGCGGGACACTCAGAGCAGTACTTC; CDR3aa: CASSPRLAGHSEQYF
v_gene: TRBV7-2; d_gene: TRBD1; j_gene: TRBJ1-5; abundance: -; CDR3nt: TGTGCCAGCAGCAACAGACAGGGGTCGCCCCAGCATTTT; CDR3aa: CASSNRQGSPQHF
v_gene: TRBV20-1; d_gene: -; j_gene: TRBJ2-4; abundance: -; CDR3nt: TGCAGTGCCCCGGAGGGGTACAGCCCACACATTCAGTACTTC; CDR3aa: CSAPEGYSPHIQYF
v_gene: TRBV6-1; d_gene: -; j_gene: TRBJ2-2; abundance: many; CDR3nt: TGTGCCAGCAGTCAAACCTGGCGGGCGGCGAACACCGGGGAGCTGTTTTTT; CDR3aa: CASSQTWRAANTGELFF
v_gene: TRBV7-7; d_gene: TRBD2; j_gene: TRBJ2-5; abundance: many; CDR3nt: TGTGCTAGCAGCTTAGGGACTAGCGGGAGCGAGACCCAGTACTTC; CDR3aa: CASSLGTSGSETQYF
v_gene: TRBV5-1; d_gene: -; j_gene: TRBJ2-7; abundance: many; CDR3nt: TGCGCCAGCAGCTTGGCCAACGGAAGGTACGAGCAGTACTTC; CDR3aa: CASSLANGRYEQYF
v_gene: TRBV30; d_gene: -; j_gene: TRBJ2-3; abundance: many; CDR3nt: TGTGCCTGGAGTCCCCCAGCGGGCACAGATACGCAGTATTTT; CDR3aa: CAWSPPAGTDTQYF
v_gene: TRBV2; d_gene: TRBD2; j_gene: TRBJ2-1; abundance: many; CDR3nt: TGTGCCAGCAACCGGGACTACGGGATCAATGAGCAGTTCTTC; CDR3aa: CASNRDYGINEQFF
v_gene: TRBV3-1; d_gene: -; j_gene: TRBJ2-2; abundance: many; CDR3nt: TGTGCCAGCAGCCAAGTTAAGGGGTGGAAAAGCGGGGAGCTGTTTTTT; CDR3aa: CASSQVKGWKSGELFF
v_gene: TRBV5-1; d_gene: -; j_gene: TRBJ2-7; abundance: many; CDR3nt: TGCGCCAGCAGCTTGAGCGGGTCGACCTCCTACGAGCAGTACTTC; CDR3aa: CASSLSGSTSYEQYF
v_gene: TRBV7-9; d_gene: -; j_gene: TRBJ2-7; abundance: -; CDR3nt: TGTGCCAGCAGCCGCCTAAGGTTAGGTCCATACGAGCAGTACTTC; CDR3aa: CASSRLRLGPYEQYF
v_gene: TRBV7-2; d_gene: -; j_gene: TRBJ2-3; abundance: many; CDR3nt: TGTGCCAGCAGCTTATACCGGGAAACAGATACGCAGTATTTT; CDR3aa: CASSLYRETDTQYF
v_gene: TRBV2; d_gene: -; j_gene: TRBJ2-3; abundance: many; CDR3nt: TGTGCCAGAAGGGGGACCCGGGACGCAAGCACAGATACGCAGTATTTT; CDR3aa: CARRGTRDASTDTQYF